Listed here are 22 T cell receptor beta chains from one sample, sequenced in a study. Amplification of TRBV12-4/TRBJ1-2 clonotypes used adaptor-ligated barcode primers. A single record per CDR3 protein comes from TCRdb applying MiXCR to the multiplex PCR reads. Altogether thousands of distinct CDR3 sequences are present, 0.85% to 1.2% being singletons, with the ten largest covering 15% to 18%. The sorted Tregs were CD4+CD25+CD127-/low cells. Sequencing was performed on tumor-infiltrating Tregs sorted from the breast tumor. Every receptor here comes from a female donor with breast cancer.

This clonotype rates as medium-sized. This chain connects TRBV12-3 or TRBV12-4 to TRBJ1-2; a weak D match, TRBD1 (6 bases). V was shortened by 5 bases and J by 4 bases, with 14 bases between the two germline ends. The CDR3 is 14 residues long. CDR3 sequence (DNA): TGTGCCAGCAGTGGGAACAGGGACGGCTATGGCTACACCTTC. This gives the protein CASSGNRDGYGYTF.

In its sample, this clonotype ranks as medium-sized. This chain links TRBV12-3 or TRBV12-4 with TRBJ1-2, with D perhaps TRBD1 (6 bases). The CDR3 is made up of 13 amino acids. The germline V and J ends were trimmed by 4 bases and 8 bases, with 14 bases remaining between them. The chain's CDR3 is CASSSQNRVGYTF. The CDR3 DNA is TGTGCCAGCAGTTCACAGAACAGGGTAGGCTACACCTTC.

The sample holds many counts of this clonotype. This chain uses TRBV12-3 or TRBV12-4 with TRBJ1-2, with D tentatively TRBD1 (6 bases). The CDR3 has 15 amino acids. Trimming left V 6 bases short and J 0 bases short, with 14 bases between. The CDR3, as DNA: TGTGCCAGCAGCTGGACAGCCCTGGCTAACTATGGCTACACCTTC. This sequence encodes CASSWTALANYGYTF.

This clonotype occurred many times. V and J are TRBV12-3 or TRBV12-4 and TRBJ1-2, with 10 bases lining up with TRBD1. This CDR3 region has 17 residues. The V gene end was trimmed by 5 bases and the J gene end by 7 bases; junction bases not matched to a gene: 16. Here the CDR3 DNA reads TGTGCCAGCAGTCCAGCCGGGACAGGGGCTTTGTCTGGTGGCTACACCTTC. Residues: CASSPAGTGALSGGYTF.

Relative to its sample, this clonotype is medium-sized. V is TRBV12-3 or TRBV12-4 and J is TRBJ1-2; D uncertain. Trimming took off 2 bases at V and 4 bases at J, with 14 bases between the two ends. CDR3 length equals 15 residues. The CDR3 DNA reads TGTGCCAGCAGTTTAATCAGACGGACCAGCTATGGCTACACCTTC. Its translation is CASSLIRRTSYGYTF.

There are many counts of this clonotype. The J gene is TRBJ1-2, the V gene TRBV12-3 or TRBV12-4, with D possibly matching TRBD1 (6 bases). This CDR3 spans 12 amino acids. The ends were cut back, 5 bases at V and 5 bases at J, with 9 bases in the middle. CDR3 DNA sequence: TGTGCCAGCAGTCGGACAGTTTATGGCTACACCTTC. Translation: CASSRTVYGYTF.

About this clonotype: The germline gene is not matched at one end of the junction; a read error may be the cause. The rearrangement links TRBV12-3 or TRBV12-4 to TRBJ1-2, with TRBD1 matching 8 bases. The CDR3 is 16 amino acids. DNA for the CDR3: TGTGCCAACAGTTTGAGGACAGGGCAGTGGGCCTATGGCTACACCTTC. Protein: CANSLRTGQWAYGYTF.

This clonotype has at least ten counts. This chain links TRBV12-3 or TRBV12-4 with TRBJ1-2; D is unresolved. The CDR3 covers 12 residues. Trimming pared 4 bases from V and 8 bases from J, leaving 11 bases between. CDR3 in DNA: TGTGCCAGCAGTTACGGAACGGGAGGCTACACCTTC. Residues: CASSYGTGGYTF.

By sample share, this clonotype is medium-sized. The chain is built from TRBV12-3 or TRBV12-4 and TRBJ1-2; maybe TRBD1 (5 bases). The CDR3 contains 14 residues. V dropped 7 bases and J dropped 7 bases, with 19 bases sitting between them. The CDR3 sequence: CASNWDRITSGYTF. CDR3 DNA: TGTGCCAGCAATTGGGACCGAATCACGAGTGGCTACACCTTC.

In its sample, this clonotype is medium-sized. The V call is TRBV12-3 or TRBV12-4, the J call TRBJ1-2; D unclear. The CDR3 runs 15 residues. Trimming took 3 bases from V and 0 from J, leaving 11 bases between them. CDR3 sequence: CASSFPGRANYGYTF. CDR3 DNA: TGTGCCAGCAGTTTCCCGGGTAGAGCTAACTATGGCTACACCTTC.

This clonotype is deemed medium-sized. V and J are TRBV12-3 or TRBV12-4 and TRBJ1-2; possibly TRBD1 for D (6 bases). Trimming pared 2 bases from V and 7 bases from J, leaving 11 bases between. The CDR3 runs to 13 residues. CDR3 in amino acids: CASSLSRTAGYTF. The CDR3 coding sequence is TGTGCCAGCAGTTTAAGTAGGACAGCTGGCTACACCTTC.

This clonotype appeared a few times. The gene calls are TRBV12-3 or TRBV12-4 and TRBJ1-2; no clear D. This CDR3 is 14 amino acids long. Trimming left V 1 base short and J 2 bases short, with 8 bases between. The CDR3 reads CASSLVGGNYGYTF. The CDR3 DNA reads TGTGCCAGCAGTTTAGTTGGAGGCAACTATGGCTACACCTTC.

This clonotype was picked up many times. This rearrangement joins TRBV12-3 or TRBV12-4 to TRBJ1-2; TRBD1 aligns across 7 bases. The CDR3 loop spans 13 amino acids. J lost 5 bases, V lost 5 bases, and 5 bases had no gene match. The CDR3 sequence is CASSVGTAYGYTF. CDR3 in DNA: TGTGCCAGCAGTGTCGGGACAGCTTATGGCTACACCTTC.

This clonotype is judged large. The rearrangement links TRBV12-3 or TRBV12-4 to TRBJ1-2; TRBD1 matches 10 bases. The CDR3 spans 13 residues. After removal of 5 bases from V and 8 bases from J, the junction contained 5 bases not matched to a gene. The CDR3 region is CASSPGTGEGYTF. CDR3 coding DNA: TGTGCCAGCAGTCCCGGGACAGGGGAAGGCTACACCTTC.

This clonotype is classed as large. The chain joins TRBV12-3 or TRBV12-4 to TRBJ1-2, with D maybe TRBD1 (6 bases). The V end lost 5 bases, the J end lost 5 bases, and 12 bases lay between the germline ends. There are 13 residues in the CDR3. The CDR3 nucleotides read TGTGCCAGCAGTCAATACAGGGCATATGGCTACACCTTC. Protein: CASSQYRAYGYTF.

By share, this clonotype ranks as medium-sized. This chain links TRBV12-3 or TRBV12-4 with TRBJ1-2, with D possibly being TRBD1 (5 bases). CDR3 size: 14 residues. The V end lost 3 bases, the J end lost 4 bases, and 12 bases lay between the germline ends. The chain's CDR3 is CASSLVGLLYGYTF. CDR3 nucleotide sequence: TGTGCCAGCAGTTTGGTGGGACTCCTCTATGGCTACACCTTC.

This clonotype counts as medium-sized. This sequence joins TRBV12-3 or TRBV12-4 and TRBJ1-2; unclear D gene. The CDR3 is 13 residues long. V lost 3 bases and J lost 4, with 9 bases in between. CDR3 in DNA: TGTGCCAGCAGTTTTGACGGCATCTATGGCTACACCTTC. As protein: CASSFDGIYGYTF.

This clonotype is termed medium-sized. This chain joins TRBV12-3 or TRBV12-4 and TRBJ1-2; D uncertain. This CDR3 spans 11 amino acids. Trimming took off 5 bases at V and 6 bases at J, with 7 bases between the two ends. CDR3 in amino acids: CASSTLHGYTF. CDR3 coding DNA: TGTGCCAGCAGTACCTTGCATGGCTACACCTTC.

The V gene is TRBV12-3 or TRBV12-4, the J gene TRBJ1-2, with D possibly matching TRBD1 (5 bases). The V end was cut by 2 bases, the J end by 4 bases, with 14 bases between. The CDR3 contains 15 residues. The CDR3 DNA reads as TGTGCCAGCAGTTTAATGAGTCAGGGCATCTATGGCTACACCTTC. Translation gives CASSLMSQGIYGYTF.

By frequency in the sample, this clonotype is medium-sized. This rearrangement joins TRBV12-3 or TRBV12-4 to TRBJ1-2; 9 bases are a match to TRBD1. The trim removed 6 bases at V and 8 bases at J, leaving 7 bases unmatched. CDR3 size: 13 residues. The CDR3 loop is CASRLGQGFGYTF. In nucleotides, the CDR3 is TGTGCCAGCAGACTGGGACAGGGATTCGGCTACACCTTC.

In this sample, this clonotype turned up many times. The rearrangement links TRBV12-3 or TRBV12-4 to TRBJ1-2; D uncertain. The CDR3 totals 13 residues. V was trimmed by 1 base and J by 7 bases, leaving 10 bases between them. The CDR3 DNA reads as TGTGCCAGCAGTTTAGGTGCGCAGGCTGGCTACACCTTC. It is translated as CASSLGAQAGYTF.

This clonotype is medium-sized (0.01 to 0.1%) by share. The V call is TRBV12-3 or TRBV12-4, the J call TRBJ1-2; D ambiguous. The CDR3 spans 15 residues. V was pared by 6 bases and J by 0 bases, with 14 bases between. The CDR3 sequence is CASSSAGLSNYGYTF. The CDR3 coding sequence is TGTGCCAGCAGCTCCGCCGGGCTCTCTAACTATGGCTACACCTTC.